One sample yielded the 2 T cell receptor beta chains listed below, sequenced in a study of radiation and T cells in renal cell carcinoma. The repertoire was sequenced with immunoSEQ multiplex PCR; TCRdb's copy has only in-frame clones and lacks some. The sample lists 150,000 or so clones; roughly 87% were seen once. The time point denotes: blood 2 weeks post-SBRT. Treatment: 15 Gy SBRT to primary tumor, nephrectomy 4 weeks later. Source: blood, taken from a patient whose treatment included radiotherapy and nephrectomy. The source is a woman in her forties or fifties with renal cell carcinoma.

The rearrangement links TRBV18 to TRBJ2-1; possibly TRBD2 for D (6 bases). V lost 6 bases and J lost 5, with 17 bases in between. The CDR3 extends over 15 amino acids. Germline V gene sequence: CDR1 KGHSH, CDR2 LQKENI. The CDR3 DNA reads as TGTGCCAGCTCCTCCTCGGGACTGGAAAACAATGAGCAGTTCTTC. Protein: CASSSSGLENNEQFF. Variable domain in full (rest from reference TRBV18 and TRBJ2-1): NAGVMQNPRHLVRRRGQEARLRCSPMKGHSHVYWYRQLPEEGLKFMVYLQKENIIDESGMPKERFSAEFPKEGPSILRIQQVVRGDSAAYFCASSSSGLENNEQFFGPGTRLTVL.

This chain joins TRBV7-8 and TRBJ2-1; no clear D gene. Germline values: CDR1 SGHVS, CDR2 FQNEAQ. Trimming removed 2 bases at V and 2 bases at J, with 7 bases between. The CDR3 has 14 amino acids. This CDR3 reads CASSLIGTYNEQFF. CDR3 sequence (DNA): TGTGCCAGCAGCTTAATAGGCACCTACAATGAGCAGTTCTTC.